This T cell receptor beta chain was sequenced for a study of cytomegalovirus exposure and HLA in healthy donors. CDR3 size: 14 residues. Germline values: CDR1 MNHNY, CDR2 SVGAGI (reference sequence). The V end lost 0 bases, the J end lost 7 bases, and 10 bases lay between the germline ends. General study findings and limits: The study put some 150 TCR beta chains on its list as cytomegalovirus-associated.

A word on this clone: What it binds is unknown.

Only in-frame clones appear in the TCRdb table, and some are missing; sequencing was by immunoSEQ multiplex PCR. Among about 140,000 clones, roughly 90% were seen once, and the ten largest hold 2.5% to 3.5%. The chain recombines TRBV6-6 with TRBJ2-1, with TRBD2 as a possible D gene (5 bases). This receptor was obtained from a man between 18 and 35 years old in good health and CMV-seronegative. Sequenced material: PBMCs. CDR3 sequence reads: CASSYSSGGNEQFF. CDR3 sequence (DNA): TGTGCCAGCAGTTACTCATCGGGCGGGAATGAGCAGTTCTTC.